The count of the clone carrying this TCR beta chain is one. Its antigen remains unidentified. The data were obtained in a study of T cells in Graves' hyperthyroidism and ophthalmopathy. Study in general: Blood was drawn when the patient was first diagnosed and still untreated. Study-level points and caveats: Stable hyperthyroidism was told apart from ophthalmopathy by a model built on 13 V-J features.

TCR beta CDR3 regions were amplified from RNA transcripts. Carried out on the TCR CDR3, a first-round RT-PCR used the HTBI primer set. From the multiplex PCR reads, TCRdb called clonotypes with MiXCR, one entry per CDR3 protein. The table lists 250,000 or so distinct CDR3 sequences, roughly 15% of them singletons. The V gene lost 3 bases and the J gene lost 2 bases, with 3 bases spanning the gap. CDR1 DFQATT and CDR2 SNEGSKA come from the germline V gene (reference sequence). This CDR3 is 11 amino acids long. The TCR was taken from a woman aged 45-59 years with Graves' hyperthyroidism that later progressed to Graves' ophthalmopathy. This chain joins TRBV20-1 and TRBJ2-3; D is uncertain. The sample comprised blood. The CDR3 protein is CSASFTDTQYF. Here the CDR3 DNA reads TGCAGTGCTAGTTTCACAGATACGCAGTATTTT.